A selection of T cell receptor beta chains follows, all from one sample in a study of blood T cell repertoires in COVID-19. Sequenced by immunoSEQ multiplex PCR; TCRdb stores in-frame clones only, minus some. This table holds fewer than 15,000 clones, roughly 90% found once. Input material: peripheral blood. The receptors here all came from a human donor in a cohort sampled during active COVID-19. The conserved cysteine and the conserved F or W are not part of the CDR3 here. Clone size is not always given. Where it is, it says once, few, many or a class for expanded clones.

TRBV4-3	TRBJ1-3	NA	ASSQGAQGTRNTIY
TRBV27	TRBJ2-1	NA	ASSFALAGANEQF
TRBV4-2	TRBJ2-7	NA	ASSQRTGGYEQY
TRBV11-3	TRBJ2-7	NA	ASSSLRGYEQY
TRBV5-6	TRBJ2-7	NA	ASSWALTESSYEQY
TRBV9	TRBJ2-1	NA	ASSVSSVNEQF
TRBV4-1	TRBJ2-1	NA	ASSPASGEDEQF
TRBV6-1	TRBJ1-2	NA	ASSAAMGHN
TRBV3-1/TRBV3-2	TRBJ2-1	NA	ASSQPGLANEQF
TRBV4-1	TRBJ1-3	NA	ASRATGIGNTIY
TRBV7-2	TRBJ1-4	NA	ASSQAGPPTNEKLF
TRBV7-9	TRBJ2-2	NA	ASGRGRATGELF
TRBV27	TRBJ1-1	NA	ASSLEGKNTEAF
TRBV28	TRBJ1-2	NA	ASTRTGTYGYT
TRBV9	TRBJ2-3	once	ASSMGANTQY
TRBV30	TRBJ1-5	NA	AWSDTRNQPQH
TRBV20-1	TRBJ2-3	NA	SASDRTGGADTQY
TRBV9	TRBJ2-5	NA	ASSVGVKRGAPETQY
TRBV28	TRBJ2-7	NA	ASSLTDPYDYEQY
TRBV19	TRBJ2-5	NA	ASSRLGLAGARETQY
TRBV20-1	TRBJ2-6	once	SASTGGSSGANVLT
TRBV7-2	TRBJ2-7	once	ASSLYAGRYEQY
TRBV7-9	TRBJ1-1	NA	ASSATGTGEAF
TRBV2	TRBJ1-2	NA	ASREGWSGGYT
TRBV9	TRBJ1-2	NA	ASSAMGQGNYGYT
TRBV7-8	TRBJ2-3	NA	ASSQETSGRGTDTQY
TRBV6-2/TRBV6-3	TRBJ2-3	NA	ASSPRILAGDTQY
TRBV18	TRBJ1-6	NA	ASSPTGGNSPLH
TRBV28	TRBJ1-5	once	ASSLPWTGGSNQPQH
TRBV6-5	TRBJ1-1	NA	ASRQGARAF
TRBV28	TRBJ1-5	NA	ASSPSSSTGKHNQPQH
TRBV12-3/TRBV12-4	TRBJ2-2	once	ASRTTGTGELF
TRBV10-3	TRBJ2-1	NA	AISVSLQQF